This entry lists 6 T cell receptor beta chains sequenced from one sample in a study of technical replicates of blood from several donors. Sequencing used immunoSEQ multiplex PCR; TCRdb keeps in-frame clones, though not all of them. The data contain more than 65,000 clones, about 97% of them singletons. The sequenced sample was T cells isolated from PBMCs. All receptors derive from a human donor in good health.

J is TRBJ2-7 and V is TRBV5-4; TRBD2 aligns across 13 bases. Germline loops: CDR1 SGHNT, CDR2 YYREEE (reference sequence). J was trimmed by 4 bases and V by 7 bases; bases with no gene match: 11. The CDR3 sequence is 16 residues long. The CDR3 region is CASRSELAGGNYEQYF. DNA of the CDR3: TGTGCCAGCCGCTCGGAACTAGCGGGGGGGAATTACGAGCAGTACTTC.

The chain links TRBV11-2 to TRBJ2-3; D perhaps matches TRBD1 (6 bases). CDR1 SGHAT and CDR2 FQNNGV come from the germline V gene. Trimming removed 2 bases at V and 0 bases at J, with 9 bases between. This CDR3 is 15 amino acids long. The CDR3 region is CASSLTRGSTDTQYF. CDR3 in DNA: TGTGCCAGCAGCTTAACCAGGGGCAGCACAGATACGCAGTATTTT.

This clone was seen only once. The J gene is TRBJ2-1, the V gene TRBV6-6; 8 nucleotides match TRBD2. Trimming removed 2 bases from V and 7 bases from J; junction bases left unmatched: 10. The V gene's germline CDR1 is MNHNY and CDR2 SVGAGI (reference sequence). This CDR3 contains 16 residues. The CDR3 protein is CASSYGRGGRGNEQFF. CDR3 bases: TGTGCCAGCAGTTACGGTCGGGGGGGCCGGGGAAATGAGCAGTTCTTC.

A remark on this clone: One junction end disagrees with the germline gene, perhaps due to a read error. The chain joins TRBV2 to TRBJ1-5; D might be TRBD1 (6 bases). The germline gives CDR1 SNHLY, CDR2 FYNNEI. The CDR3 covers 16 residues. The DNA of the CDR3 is TGTGCCAGCAGCGAAGATTCAGGGGCGCGCAATCAGCCCCAGCATTTT. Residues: CASSEDSGARNQPQHF. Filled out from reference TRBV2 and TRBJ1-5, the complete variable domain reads EPEVTQTPSHQVTQMGQEVILRCVPISNHLYFYWYRQILGQKVEFLVSFYNNEISEKSEIFDDQFSVERPDGSNFTLKIRSTKLEDSAMYFCASSEDSGARNQPQHFGDGTRLSIL.

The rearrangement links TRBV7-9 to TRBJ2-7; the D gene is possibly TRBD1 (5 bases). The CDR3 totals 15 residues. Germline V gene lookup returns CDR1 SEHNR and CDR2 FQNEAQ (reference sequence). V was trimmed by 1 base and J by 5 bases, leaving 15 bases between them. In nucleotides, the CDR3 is TGTGCCAGCAGCTTAGACGCCAGGGTCTGGGACGAGCAGTACTTC. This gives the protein CASSLDARVWDEQYF.

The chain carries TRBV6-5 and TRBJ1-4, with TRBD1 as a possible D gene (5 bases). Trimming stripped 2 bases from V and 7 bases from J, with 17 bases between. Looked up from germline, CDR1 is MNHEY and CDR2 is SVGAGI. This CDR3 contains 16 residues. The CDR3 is CASSYVQGGRGEKLFF. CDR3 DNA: TGTGCCAGCAGTTACGTGCAGGGCGGAAGGGGTGAAAAACTGTTTTTT.